The next 9 T cell receptor beta chains were all read from a single sample in a study of T cell responses to AZD1222 COVID-19 vaccine. This table comes from immunoSEQ multiplex PCR, and its TCRdb copy is limited to in-frame clones, with some not included. The sample lists 150,000 to 160,000 clones; around 87% were seen once. This sample comprised peripheral blood, obtained 28 days after the second AZD1222 dose. The receptors come from an adult who received the AZD1222 COVID-19 vaccine.

This clone was seen a handful of times. V and J are TRBV28 and TRBJ1-1, with D maybe TRBD1 (6 bases). Germline V gene data show CDR1 as MDHEN and CDR2 as SYDVKM. With 6 bases removed from V and 4 bases from J, the gap between germline ends came to 12 bases. There are 13 residues in the CDR3. This CDR3 reads CASRSTGFTEAFF. The DNA for the CDR3 is TGTGCCAGCAGGTCCACAGGGTTCACTGAAGCTTTCTTT. Full variable domain (rest looked up from reference TRBV28 and TRBJ1-1): DVKVTQSSRYLVKRTGEKVFLECVQDMDHENMFWYRQDPGLGLRLIYFSYDVKMKEKGDIPEGYSVSREKKERFSLILESASTNQTSMYLCASRSTGFTEAFFGQGTRLTVV.

This rearrangement joins TRBV6-2 or TRBV6-3 to TRBJ2-1; TRBD2 matches at 12 bases. This CDR3 is built from 16 residues. CDR1 MNHEY and CDR2 SVGEGT come from the germline V gene. After removal of 4 bases from V and 5 bases from J, the junction contained 6 bases not matched to a gene. The CDR3 protein is CASSSLLAGGHNEQFF. CDR3 sequence (DNA): TGTGCCAGCAGTTCCTTACTAGCGGGGGGCCACAATGAGCAGTTCTTC.

The chain uses TRBV10-3 and TRBJ1-6, with no clear D. The CDR3 spans 14 residues. Trimming removed 2 bases at V and 6 bases at J, with 8 bases between. Germline values: CDR1 ENHRY, CDR2 SYGVKD. Written as DNA, the CDR3 is TGTGCCATCAGTGAGGAAGGAGGTAATTCACCCCTCCACTTT. Translating it yields CAISEEGGNSPLHF.

In regard to this clone: The same CDR3 also results from other DNA sequences found in this sample. The V and J genes are TRBV3-1 (or the pseudogene TRBV3-2) and TRBJ2-1; TRBD2 is a possible D gene (5 bases). CDR1 is LGHDT and CDR2 is YNNKEL in the germline V gene (reference sequence). Trimming removed 4 bases from V and 6 bases from J, with 7 bases in between. The CDR3 totals 12 residues. The CDR3 DNA follows: TGTGCCAGCAGCCCACTAGGCAATGAGCAGTTCTTC. It specifies CASSPLGNEQFF.

The V call is TRBV2, the J call TRBJ1-5; D perhaps matches TRBD1 (6 bases). The CDR3 totals 13 residues. Trimming pared 6 bases from V and 4 bases from J, leaving 10 bases between. CDR1 and CDR2 (germline): SNHLY, FYNNEI. DNA of the CDR3: TGTGCCAGCAGACCTACAGGGAATCAGCCCCAGCATTTT. Translation: CASRPTGNQPQHF.

V gene TRBV6-6 combines with J gene TRBJ1-5; D unclear. Germline-derived CDR1 and CDR2 are MNHNY and SVGAGI (reference sequence). Trimming cost V 2 bases and J 6 bases, with 8 bases left between them. CDR3 length equals 13 residues. CDR3 nucleotide sequence: TGTGCCAGCAGTTACGAAGCGGTTCAGCCCCAGCATTTT. Its protein product is CASSYEAVQPQHF.

The sample holds one count of this clone. The rearrangement joins TRBV6-1 to TRBJ2-2; D gene uncertain. The length of the CDR3 is 15 residues. Germline V lookup: CDR1 MNHNS, CDR2 SASEGT. The germline V and J ends were trimmed by 2 bases and 2 bases, with 9 bases remaining between them. This chain's CDR3 is CASSETGPNTGELFF. CDR3 nucleotides: TGTGCCAGCAGTGAAACCGGTCCCAACACCGGGGAGCTGTTTTTT.

The chain carries TRBV3-1 (or the pseudogene TRBV3-2) and TRBJ1-1; D gene unclear. This CDR3 region has 11 residues. Germline V gene sequence: CDR1 LGHDT, CDR2 YNNKEL (reference sequence). With 2 bases removed from V and 7 bases from J, the gap between germline ends came to 5 bases. CDR3: CASSQLNEAFF. CDR3 DNA: TGTGCCAGCAGCCAACTTAATGAAGCTTTCTTT.

This chain connects TRBV2 to TRBJ1-4, with TRBD1 identical over 8 bases. This CDR3 has 14 amino acids. J gave up 10 bases and V 6 bases, and 10 bases lay outside the gene matches. Germline assignment: CDR1 SNHLY and CDR2 FYNNEI. The DNA for the CDR3 is TGTGCCAGCAGCCGGGGGACAGGAGAACGAAAACTGTTTTTT. Its protein product is CASSRGTGERKLFF.